This TCR beta chain was sequenced in a study of T cell responses to AZD1222 COVID-19 vaccine. Profiling relied on immunoSEQ multiplex PCR, and the TCRdb table lists in-frame clones only, not all of them. The data show about 130,000 clones, around 94% seen once. Whole-study findings and limits: Most donors were white British, females outnumbered males, and clonal diversity was possibly underestimated. When two AZD1222 doses had been given, Spike-specific TCR breadth and depth rose. Reportedly, nearly half the spike-specific TCRs target unmutated variant regions. The study found vaccine-associated CD4 TCRs spanning spike, dominant at 160-218 and 743-854.

Remarks on this clone: Its antigen is not known.

Germline trimming cut 7 bases from V and 5 bases from J; bases unmatched to any gene: 7. CDR1 is WNHNN, CDR2 SYGVQD, per germline (reference sequence). The CDR3 has 15 amino acids. The V call is TRBV10-1, the J call TRBJ2-1, with TRBD2 matching over 11 bases. This receptor was obtained from an adult in good health. Sequenced material: peripheral blood, taken on day 0 of AZD1222 vaccination. The CDR3 protein is CASTPGLAANNEQFF. The CDR3 region has the DNA TGCGCCAGCACCCCGGGACTAGCGGCCAACAATGAGCAGTTCTTC.